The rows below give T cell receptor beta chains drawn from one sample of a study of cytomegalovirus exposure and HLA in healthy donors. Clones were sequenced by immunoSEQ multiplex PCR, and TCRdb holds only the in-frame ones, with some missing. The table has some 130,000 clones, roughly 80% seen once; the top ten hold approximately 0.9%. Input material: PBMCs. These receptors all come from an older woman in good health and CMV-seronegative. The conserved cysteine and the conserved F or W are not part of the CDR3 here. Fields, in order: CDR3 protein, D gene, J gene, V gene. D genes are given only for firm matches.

ARSLRPLASGGPPGELF,TRBD2,TRBJ2-2,TRBV7-3
SVTRGDTEAF,NA,TRBJ1-1,TRBV29-1
ASSQVGPLRTEAF,NA,TRBJ1-1,TRBV4-1
ASSPPGLQEIGEQY,NA,TRBJ2-7,TRBV18
ASSIRSGQY,NA,TRBJ2-3,TRBV18
ASSPGLSPGANVLT,NA,TRBJ2-6,TRBV28
AISVRAGDTEAF,NA,TRBJ1-1,TRBV10-3
ASSIGGGRYNEQF,TRBD1,TRBJ2-1,TRBV19
ASSQDLLAGTQY,TRBD2,TRBJ2-3,TRBV5-1
AISGSSASSYNEQF,NA,TRBJ2-1,TRBV10-3
ASSFSGRSKY,TRBD2,TRBJ2-7,TRBV28
ASSRTSSQETQY,TRBD2,TRBJ2-5,TRBV18
ASSVGFLPGGLNEQF,TRBD2,TRBJ2-1,TRBV9
ASSFHRGTGPVNTEAF,NA,TRBJ1-1,TRBV14
ASTSGLAGAQNTGELF,TRBD2,TRBJ2-2,TRBV6-4
ASSPYRGGYEQY,NA,TRBJ2-7,TRBV7-6
ASSTGQGIPSGYGYT,TRBD1,TRBJ1-2,TRBV5-1
ASSLDPGAGTEAF,NA,TRBJ1-1,TRBV5-1
ASSFRGLAGSSYEQY,TRBD2,TRBJ2-7,TRBV27
ASSPLAGADTQY,TRBD2,TRBJ2-3,TRBV5-1
ASSFPGGSRGGETQY,TRBD2,TRBJ2-5,TRBV28
ASSSSLRLEDTQY,NA,TRBJ2-3,TRBV7-2
ASSLGTDRPYGYT,NA,TRBJ1-2,TRBV7-9
ASSPGDRYSNQPQH,TRBD1,TRBJ1-5,TRBV7-7
ASSFGTGQETQY,TRBD1,TRBJ2-5,TRBV7-2
ASSLDRATEQY,NA,TRBJ2-7,TRBV5-4
SASHGYEQY,NA,TRBJ2-7,TRBV20-1
AWTAGPVEKLF,NA,TRBJ1-4,TRBV30
ASSPSDRGPGNTIY,TRBD1,TRBJ1-3,TRBV28
ASSPLVAGQETQY,NA,TRBJ2-5,TRBV28
ASSHGTTYEQY,TRBD2,TRBJ2-7,TRBV4-1
ASSKDTPANQPQH,NA,TRBJ1-5,TRBV28
ASSQQVNEQF,NA,TRBJ2-1,TRBV5-1
ASSGRGELF,NA,TRBJ2-2,TRBV13
ASSLDAGNTEAF,NA,TRBJ1-1,TRBV13
ASSLSRLAGRQF,TRBD2,TRBJ2-1,TRBV28
ASSPGQGRTEAF,TRBD1,TRBJ1-1,TRBV18
ASSLGGRGRKYNEQF,NA,TRBJ2-1,TRBV7-3
ASSLGLTSGASDTQY,TRBD2,TRBJ2-3,TRBV13
ASSKSGTGNTEAF,TRBD1,TRBJ1-1,TRBV6-5
ASSLSTGPSYEQY,NA,TRBJ2-7,TRBV19
ATSRDIAISPPHQPQH,NA,TRBJ1-5,TRBV15
ASSYGTGGPYGYT,TRBD1,TRBJ1-2,TRBV7-8
TSSWSPSGGTDTQY,TRBD2,TRBJ2-3,TRBV7-3
ASGRLAGMDTQY,TRBD2,TRBJ2-3,TRBV5-1
ASSPMGAHYNEQF,NA,TRBJ2-1,TRBV9
ASSLQRVLNYGYT,NA,TRBJ1-2,TRBV7-2
ASSQNRGEAYNEQF,TRBD1,TRBJ2-1,TRBV5-6
ASSLSGRSTYEQY,TRBD2,TRBJ2-7,TRBV5-6
ASNPTGAYGYT,TRBD1,TRBJ1-2,TRBV2
ASSSRTSGMTEQF,TRBD2,TRBJ2-1,TRBV9
ASSAPEVNEQF,NA,TRBJ2-1,TRBV7-6
AWSVAGGVYSNQPQH,NA,TRBJ1-5,TRBV30
ASSRTGGPYSNQPQH,TRBD1,TRBJ1-5,TRBV19